The clone carrying this TCR beta chain occurred a few times. Its antigen is unidentified. One junction end does not reproduce the germline sequence, and a read error may be involved. Looked up from germline, CDR1 is SEHNR and CDR2 is FQNEAQ (reference sequence). This CDR3 has 17 residues. This sample is drawn from a study of T cell repertoires in cytomegalovirus infection. Study summary: Matching HLA type, along with CMV infection, was indicated by public TCR beta signatures. The study's findings and limits: Identification of carriers of CMV plus the relevant HLA was achieved through cumulative public TCR beta family frequency. Within the response measured ex vivo, HLA-C-restricted CMV-specific TCR beta clonotypes were dominant.

TCRdb itself ran the reads through MiXCR, one entry per CDR3 protein. The sample consists of about 830,000 distinct CDR3 sequences, approximately 30% of them appearing once. Specimen: cultured CD8+ T cells from PBMCs, collected from culture after CMV antigen stimulation. The receptor's source is a human donor in good health (CMV status not recorded). Some clones in this sample may be carry-over from other donors' samples. This rearrangement joins TRBV7-9 to TRBJ2-6; D assignment may be TRBD1 or TRBD2 (5 bases each). CDR3: CASSLERMAFGANVLAF. The DNA for the CDR3 is TGTGCCAGCAGCCTGGAACGTATGGCCTTCGGGGCCAACGTCCTGGCTTTC.